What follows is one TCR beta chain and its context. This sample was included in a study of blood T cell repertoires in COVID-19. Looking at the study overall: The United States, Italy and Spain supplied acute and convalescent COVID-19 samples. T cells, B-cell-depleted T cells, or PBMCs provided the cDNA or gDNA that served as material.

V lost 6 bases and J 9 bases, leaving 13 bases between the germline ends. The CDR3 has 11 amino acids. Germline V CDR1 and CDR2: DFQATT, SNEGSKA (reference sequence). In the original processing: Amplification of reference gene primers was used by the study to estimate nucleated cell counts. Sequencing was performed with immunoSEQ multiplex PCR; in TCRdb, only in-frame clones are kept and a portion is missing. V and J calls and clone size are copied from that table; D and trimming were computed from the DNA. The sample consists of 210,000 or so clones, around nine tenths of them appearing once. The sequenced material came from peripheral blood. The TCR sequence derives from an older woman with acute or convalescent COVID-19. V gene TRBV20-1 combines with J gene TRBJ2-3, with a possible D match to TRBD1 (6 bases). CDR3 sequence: CSAGPGETQYF. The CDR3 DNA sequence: TGCAGTGCCGGCCCAGGGGAAACGCAGTATTTT.